This paragraph reports one T cell receptor (beta chain). Its antigen remains unknown. These data originate in a study of cytomegalovirus exposure and HLA in healthy donors. Study-level findings and limits: The authors reported that TCR beta sequences could predict HLA-A and HLA-B alleles. These predictions were accurate for most subjects in the first cohort. V segments that were indistinguishable, TRBV6-2 and TRBV6-3 among them, were omitted from analysis.

This CDR3 comprises 15 residues. Germline CDR1 SGHDT, CDR2 YYEEEE. V lost 5 bases to trimming and J lost 3 bases; unmatched junction nucleotides: 4. It was with 60 Vbeta and 13 Jbeta primers that the PCR ran. Assay: immunoSEQ multiplex PCR; the TCRdb copy retains only in-frame clones and omits some. The data contain 45,000 to 70,000 clones, approximately 84% of them seen just once; the ten biggest clones take up about 3%. The sample comprised PBMCs. The TCR was taken from a man aged 50-60 years in good health and CMV-seronegative. The chain joins TRBV5-6 to TRBJ2-2; 10 nucleotides align to TRBD1. The CDR3 DNA sequence: TGTGCCAGCAGTAGACAGGGGGCCGACACCGGGGAGCTGTTTTTT. Encoded protein: CASSRQGADTGELFF.